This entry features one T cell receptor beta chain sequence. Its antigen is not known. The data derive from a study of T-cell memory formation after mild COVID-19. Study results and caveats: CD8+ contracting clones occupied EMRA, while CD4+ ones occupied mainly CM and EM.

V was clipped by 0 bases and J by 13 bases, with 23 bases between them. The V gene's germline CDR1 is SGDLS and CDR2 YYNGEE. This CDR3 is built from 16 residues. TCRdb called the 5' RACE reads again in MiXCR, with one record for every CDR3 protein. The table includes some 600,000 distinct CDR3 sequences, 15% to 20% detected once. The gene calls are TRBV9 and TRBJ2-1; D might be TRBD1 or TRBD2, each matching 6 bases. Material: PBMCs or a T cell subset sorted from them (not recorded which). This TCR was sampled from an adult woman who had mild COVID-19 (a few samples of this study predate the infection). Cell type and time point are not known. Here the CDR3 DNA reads TGTGCCAGCAGCGTAGACGGGGGCGGGGCTGGATTGGGACAGTTCTTC. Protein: CASSVDGGGAGLGQFF.